A single sample is the source of the 5 T cell receptor beta chains below, sequenced in a study of CD8+ T cells in alopecia areata. TCR sequencing used cDNA made by reverse transcription of extracted RNA. Clones were read by immunoSEQ multiplex PCR, and TCRdb kept only the in-frame ones, dropping some. The sample shows about 120,000 clones, almost 50% of them seen only once. The sequencing here drew on CD8+ T cells sorted from blood, taken at week 0. Source of these receptors: a human donor with alopecia areata.

This clone was counted a few times. This chain links TRBV6-1 with TRBJ2-7; 7 bases map to TRBD1. The junction had 14 bases not matched to a gene; V was cut back by 6 bases and J by 3 bases. The germline gives CDR1 MNHNS, CDR2 SASEGT. CDR3 length equals 16 residues. CDR3 amino acids: CASSETRTGLLYEQYF. CDR3 nucleotides: TGTGCCAGCAGCGAAACCCGGACAGGTCTCCTCTACGAGCAGTACTTC.

The J gene is TRBJ2-7, the V gene TRBV30; 7 nucleotides match TRBD1. The J segment lost 3 bases and the V segment lost 5 bases, leaving 1 base of the junction unmatched. From germline, CDR1 is GTSNPN and CDR2 SVGIG (reference sequence). This CDR3 spans 11 amino acids. The CDR3, as DNA: TGTGCCTGGGGGGACAGCTACGAGCAGTACTTC. The encoded protein is CAWGDSYEQYF.

V and J are TRBV6-5 and TRBJ2-2; 7 bases fit TRBD1. Germline-derived CDR1 and CDR2 are MNHEY and SVGAGI. This CDR3 contains 14 residues. Trimming removed 2 bases from V and 7 bases from J; junction bases left unmatched: 4. The CDR3 here is CASSYLGQDGELFF. CDR3 in DNA: TGTGCCAGCAGTTACCTTGGACAGGACGGGGAGCTGTTTTTT.

The chain links TRBV5-1 to TRBJ2-5, with TRBD1 matching over 7 bases. The ends lost 5 bases at V and 0 bases at J; junction bases unmatched: 4. CDR1 is SGHRS and CDR2 is YFSETQ in the germline V gene. The CDR3 has 14 amino acids. The CDR3 loop reads CASRMTGNQETQYF. The CDR3 nucleotides read TGCGCCAGCAGGATGACAGGGAACCAAGAGACCCAGTACTTC.

The chain recombines TRBV14 with TRBJ2-7; D unresolved. V dropped 2 bases and J dropped 4 bases, with 6 bases sitting between them. The CDR3 is 12 amino acids. Germline V gene data show CDR1 as SGHDN and CDR2 as FVKESK. The CDR3 nucleotides read TGTGCCAGCAGCCAATCCACGTACGAGCAGTACTTC. The encoded protein is CASSQSTYEQYF.